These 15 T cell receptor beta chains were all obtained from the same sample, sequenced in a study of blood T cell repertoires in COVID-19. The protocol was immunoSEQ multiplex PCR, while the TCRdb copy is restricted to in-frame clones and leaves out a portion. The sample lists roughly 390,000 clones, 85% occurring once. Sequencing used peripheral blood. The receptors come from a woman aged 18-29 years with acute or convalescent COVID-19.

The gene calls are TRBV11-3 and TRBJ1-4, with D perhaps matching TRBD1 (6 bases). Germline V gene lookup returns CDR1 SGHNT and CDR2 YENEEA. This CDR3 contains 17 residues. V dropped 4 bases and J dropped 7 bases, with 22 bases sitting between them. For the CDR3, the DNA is TGTGCCAGCAGCTGTGATGCTCCGGGGGGCATTGGTGAAAAACTGTTTTTT. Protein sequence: CASSCDAPGGIGEKLFF.

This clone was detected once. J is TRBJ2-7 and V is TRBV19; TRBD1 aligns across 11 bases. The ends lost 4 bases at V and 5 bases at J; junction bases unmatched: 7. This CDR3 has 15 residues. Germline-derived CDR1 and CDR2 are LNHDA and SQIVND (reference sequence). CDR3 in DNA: TGTGCCAGTAGTAGGGATGGGACAGGGGGTAACGAGCAGTACTTC. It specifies CASSRDGTGGNEQYF. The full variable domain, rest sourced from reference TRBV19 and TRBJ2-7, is DGGITQSPKYLFRKEGQNVTLSCEQNLNHDAMYWYRQDPGQGLRLIYYSQIVNDFQKGDIAEGYSVSREKKESFPLTVTSAQKNPTAFYLCASSRDGTGGNEQYFGPGTRLTVT.

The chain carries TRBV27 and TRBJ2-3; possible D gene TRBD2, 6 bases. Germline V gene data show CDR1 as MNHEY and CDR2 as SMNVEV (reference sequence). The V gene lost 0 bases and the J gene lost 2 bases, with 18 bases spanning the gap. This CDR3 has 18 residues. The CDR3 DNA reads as TGTGCCAGCAGTTTATCGCTGCTAGCGACAATTTCCACAGATACGCAGTATTTT. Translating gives CASSLSLLATISTDTQYF.

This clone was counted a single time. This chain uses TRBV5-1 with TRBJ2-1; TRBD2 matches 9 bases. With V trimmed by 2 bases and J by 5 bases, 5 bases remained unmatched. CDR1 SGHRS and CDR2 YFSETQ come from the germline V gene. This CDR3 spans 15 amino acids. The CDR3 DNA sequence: TGCGCCAGCAGCTTTAGGACTAGCGACAACAATGAGCAGTTCTTC. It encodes CASSFRTSDNNEQFF.

The CDR3 DNA sequence: TGTGCCAGCAGCCCCCAGGGGAGGAACACTGAAGCTTTCTTT. Translating gives CASSPQGRNTEAFF. The chain combines TRBV9 with TRBJ1-1, with D possibly TRBD1 on 6 matching bases. The CDR3 consists of 14 residues. The germline CDR1 and CDR2 sequences are SGDLS and YYNGEE. With 4 bases removed from V and 1 base from J, the gap between germline ends came to 11 bases.

The CDR3 nucleotides read TGTGCCAGCAGTTCGGGACAGGGGAGCAATCAGCCCCAGCATTTT. Translating it yields CASSSGQGSNQPQHF. The chain is built from TRBV28 and TRBJ1-5; 10 nucleotides line up with TRBD1. CDR3 size: 15 residues. The ends lost 4 bases at V and 1 base at J; junction bases unmatched: 1. Germline loops: CDR1 MDHEN, CDR2 SYDVKM. The entire variable domain, with the rest obtained from reference TRBV28 and TRBJ1-5, is as follows: DVKVTQSSRYLVKRTGEKVFLECVQDMDHENMFWYRQDPGLGLRLIYFSYDVKMKEKGDIPEGYSVSREKKERFSLILESASTNQTSMYLCASSSGQGSNQPQHFGDGTRLSIL.

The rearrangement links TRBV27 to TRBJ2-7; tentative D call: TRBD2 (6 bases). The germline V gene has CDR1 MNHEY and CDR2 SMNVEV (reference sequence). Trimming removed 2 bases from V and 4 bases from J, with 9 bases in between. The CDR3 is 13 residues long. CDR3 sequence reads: CASSLQGGYEQYF. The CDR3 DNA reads TGTGCCAGCAGTTTACAGGGAGGTTACGAGCAGTACTTC.

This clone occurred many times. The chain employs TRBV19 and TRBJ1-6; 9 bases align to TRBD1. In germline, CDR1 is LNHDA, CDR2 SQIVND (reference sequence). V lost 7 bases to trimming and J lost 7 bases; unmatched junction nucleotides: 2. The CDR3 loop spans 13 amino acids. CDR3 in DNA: TGTGCCAGTAAGACAGGGGGAAATTCACCCCTCCACTTT. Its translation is CASKTGGNSPLHF.

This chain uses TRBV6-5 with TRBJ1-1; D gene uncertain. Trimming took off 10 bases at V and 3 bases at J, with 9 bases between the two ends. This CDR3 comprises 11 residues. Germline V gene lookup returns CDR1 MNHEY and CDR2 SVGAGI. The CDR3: CATNRDTEAFF. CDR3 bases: TGTGCCACCAACCGGGACACTGAAGCTTTCTTT.

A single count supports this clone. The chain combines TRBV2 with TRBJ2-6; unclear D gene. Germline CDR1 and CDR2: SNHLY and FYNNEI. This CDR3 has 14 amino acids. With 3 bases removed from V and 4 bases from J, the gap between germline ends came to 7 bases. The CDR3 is CASSDARGANVLTF. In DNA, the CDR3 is TGTGCCAGCAGTGACGCCCGGGGGGCCAACGTCCTGACTTTC. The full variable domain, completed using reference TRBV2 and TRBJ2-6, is EPEVTQTPSHQVTQMGQEVILRCVPISNHLYFYWYRQILGQKVEFLVSFYNNEISEKSEIFDDQFSVERPDGSNFTLKIRSTKLEDSAMYFCASSDARGANVLTFGAGSRLTVL.

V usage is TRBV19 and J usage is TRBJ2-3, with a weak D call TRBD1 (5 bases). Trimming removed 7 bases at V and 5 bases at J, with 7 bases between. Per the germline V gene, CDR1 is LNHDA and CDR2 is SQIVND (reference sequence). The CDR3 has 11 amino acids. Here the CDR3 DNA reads TGTGCCAGTACCACAGGAGATACGCAGTATTTT. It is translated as CASTTGDTQYF.

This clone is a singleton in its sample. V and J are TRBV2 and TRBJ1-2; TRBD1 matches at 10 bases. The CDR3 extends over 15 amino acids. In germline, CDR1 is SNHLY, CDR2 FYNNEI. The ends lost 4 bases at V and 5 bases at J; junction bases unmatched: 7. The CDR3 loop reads CASSVTDRGGYGYTF. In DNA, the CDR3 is TGTGCCAGCAGTGTCACGGACAGGGGGGGATATGGCTACACCTTC.

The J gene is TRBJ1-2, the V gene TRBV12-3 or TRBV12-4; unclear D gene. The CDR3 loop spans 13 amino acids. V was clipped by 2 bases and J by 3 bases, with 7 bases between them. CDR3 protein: CASSLSGHYGYTF. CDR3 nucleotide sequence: TGTGCCAGCAGTTTAAGCGGCCACTATGGCTACACCTTC.

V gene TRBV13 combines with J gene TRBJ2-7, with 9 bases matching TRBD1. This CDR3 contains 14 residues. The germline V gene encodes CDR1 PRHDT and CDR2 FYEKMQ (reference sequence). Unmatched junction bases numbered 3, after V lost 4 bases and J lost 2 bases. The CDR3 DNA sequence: TGTGCCAGCAGCTCGGACAGGGGAGCCTACGAGCAGTACTTC. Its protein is CASSSDRGAYEQYF.

In DNA form, the CDR3 reads TGTGCCAGCAGCTTAGGGTCAGCGGGAGGAGGGGAGACCCAGTACTTC. The encoded protein is CASSLGSAGGGETQYF. The chain uses TRBV11-2 and TRBJ2-5; 9 bases are a match to TRBD2. The V gene's germline CDR1 is SGHAT and CDR2 FQNNGV. J was trimmed by 5 bases and V by 1 base; bases with no gene match: 8. This CDR3 contains 16 residues.